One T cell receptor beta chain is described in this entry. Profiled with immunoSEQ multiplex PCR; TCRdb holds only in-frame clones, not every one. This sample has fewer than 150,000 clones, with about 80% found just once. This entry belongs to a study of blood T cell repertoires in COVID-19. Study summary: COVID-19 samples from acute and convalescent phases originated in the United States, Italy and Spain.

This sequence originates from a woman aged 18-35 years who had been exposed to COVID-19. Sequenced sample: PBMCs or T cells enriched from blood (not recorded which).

CDR3 in amino acids: CASSGRVNRNTIYF. DNA of the CDR3: TGTGCCAGCAGTGGCAGGGTGAACAGAAACACCATATATTTT. V is TRBV2 and J is TRBJ1-3, with D possibly matching TRBD1 (5 bases). This CDR3 contains 14 residues. The V end lost 4 bases, the J end lost 5 bases, and 12 bases lay between the germline ends. In germline, CDR1 is SNHLY, CDR2 FYNNEI.